Below, one T cell receptor beta chain is given with its context. Its antigen is not identified. This entry is derived from a study of cytomegalovirus exposure and HLA in healthy donors. Findings and caveats of the study: For most TCR beta V segments, an earlier analysis put the productive rate at about 87% or about 30% of the time. Associated with cytomegalovirus, according to the listing, were 150 to 200 TCR beta chains.

The PCR had 60 Vbeta and 13 Jbeta primers. The data were produced by immunoSEQ multiplex PCR, yet TCRdb's version contains in-frame clones alone and is incomplete. The repertoire holds about 200,000 clones, with 75% to 85% as singletons. Germline V gene sequence: CDR1 MNHNS, CDR2 SASEGT. The V gene end was trimmed by 5 bases and the J gene end by 11 bases; junction bases not matched to a gene: 17. The length of the CDR3 is 15 residues. Those who donated were healthy bone marrow donors. The receptor was isolated from a male donor in good health and CMV-seropositive. The rearrangement uses TRBV6-1 and TRBJ2-5, with 7 bases identical to TRBD2. The sequenced sample consisted of PBMCs. CDR3 residues: CASSRAGPLIREQYF. The CDR3 coding sequence is TGTGCCAGCAGTCGAGCGGGACCGCTCATTCGAGAGCAGTACTTC.